A selection of T cell receptor beta chains follows, all from one sample in a study of CD8+ T cells in alopecia areata. TCRdb's copy holds only in-frame clones and misses some; the assay was immunoSEQ multiplex PCR. The sample holds 250,000 to 350,000 clones, 50% to 75% seen once. Sequencing was performed on CD4+ T cells sorted from blood, taken around week 54, from a patient treated with tofacitinib. These receptor sequences come from a human donor with alopecia areata. Each CDR3 is given with its conserved first and last residue. Fields, in order: clone size, D gene, V gene, J gene, CDR3 protein, CDR3 DNA. A D gene is named only where the DNA matches it firmly. Size is stated for part of the rows, as once, few or many counts, or as a class when the clone is expanded.

.	.	TRBV7-3	TRBJ2-5	CASSSTGAQYF	TGTGCCAGCAGCTCGACGGGGGCCCAGTACTTC
.	.	TRBV25-1	TRBJ1-1	CASSNGNTEAFF	TGTGCCAGCAGTAACGGGAACACTGAAGCTTTCTTT
once	TRBD2	TRBV9	TRBJ2-5	CASSASGGETQYF	TGTGCCAGCAGCGCTAGCGGGGGGGAGACCCAGTACTTC
.	TRBD1	TRBV5-4	TRBJ1-4	CASSPGGTAVEKLFF	TGTGCCAGCAGCCCCGGGGGGACAGCGGTTGAAAAACTGTTTTTT
few	TRBD1	TRBV10-3	TRBJ2-7	CAISPTGTGGNEQYF	TGTGCCATCAGTCCAACCGGGACAGGGGGTAACGAGCAGTACTTC
.	.	TRBV5-6	TRBJ1-1	CASSWLDRVNTEAFF	TGTGCCAGCAGCTGGTTGGACAGAGTGAACACTGAAGCTTTCTTT
few	.	TRBV6-5	TRBJ2-5	CASSEGAGVTQYF	TGTGCCAGCAGTGAAGGGGCCGGTGTGACCCAGTACTTC
.	TRBD1	TRBV29-1	TRBJ2-5	CSAKQGGETQYF	TGCAGCGCAAAACAGGGGGGAGAGACCCAGTACTTC
.	.	TRBV15	TRBJ2-3	CATSTRLSTSTDTQYF	TGTGCCACCAGCACCCGACTGTCAACTAGCACAGATACGCAGTATTTT
.	TRBD1	TRBV7-8	TRBJ1-2	CASSLVVGGVGYTF	TGTGCCAGCAGCTTAGTGGTAGGGGGCGTTGGCTACACCTTC
.	TRBD1	TRBV29-1	TRBJ2-5	CSVQDRVQETQYF	TGCAGCGTGCAGGACAGGGTTCAAGAGACCCAGTACTTC
.	.	TRBV30	TRBJ1-1	CAWSVRGISEAFF	TGTGCCTGGAGTGTGAGGGGTATTAGTGAAGCTTTCTTT